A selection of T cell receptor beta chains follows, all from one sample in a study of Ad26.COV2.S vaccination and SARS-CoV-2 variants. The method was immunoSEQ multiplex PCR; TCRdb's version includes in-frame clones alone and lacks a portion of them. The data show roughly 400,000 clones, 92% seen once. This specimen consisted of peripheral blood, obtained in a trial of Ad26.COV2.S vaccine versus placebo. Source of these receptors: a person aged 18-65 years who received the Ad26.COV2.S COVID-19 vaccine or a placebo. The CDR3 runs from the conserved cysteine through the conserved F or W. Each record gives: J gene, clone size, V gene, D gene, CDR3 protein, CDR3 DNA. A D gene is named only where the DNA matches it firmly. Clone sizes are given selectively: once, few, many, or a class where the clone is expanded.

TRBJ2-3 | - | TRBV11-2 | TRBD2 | CASSSGTSGGRQYF | TGTGCCAGCAGCTCAGGGACTAGCGGGGGAAGGCAGTATTTT
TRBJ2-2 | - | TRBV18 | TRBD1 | CASSPPGTGNRIGTGELFF | TGTGCCAGCTCACCACCCGGGACAGGGAATCGAATAGGTACCGGGGAGCTGTTTTTT
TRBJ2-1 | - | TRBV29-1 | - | CSVEIGGLAYNEQFF | TGCAGCGTTGAAATAGGGGGTCTTGCCTACAATGAGCAGTTCTTC
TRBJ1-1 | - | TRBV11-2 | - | CASSPQYTEAFF | TGTGCCAGCAGCCCGCAGTACACTGAAGCTTTCTTT
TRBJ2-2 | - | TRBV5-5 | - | CASRQENTGELFF | TGTGCCAGCAGGCAGGAGAACACCGGGGAGCTGTTTTTT
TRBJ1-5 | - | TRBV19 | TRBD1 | CASSIWTGTQQPQHF | TGTGCCAGTAGTATCTGGACAGGGACTCAGCAGCCCCAGCATTTT
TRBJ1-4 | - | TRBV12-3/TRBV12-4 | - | CASNPGGEKLFF | TGTGCCAGCAATCCGGGTGGTGAAAAACTGTTTTTT
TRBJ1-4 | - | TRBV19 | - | CASSIAGYNEKLFF | TGTGCCAGTAGTATAGCTGGGTATAATGAAAAACTGTTTTTT
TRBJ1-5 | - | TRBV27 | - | CASSPLTGSQPQHF | TGTGCCAGCAGTCCTCTAACAGGGTCCCAGCCCCAGCATTTT
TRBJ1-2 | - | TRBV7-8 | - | CASRPGGAGYGYTF | TGTGCCAGCAGGCCCGGGGGGGCAGGTTATGGCTACACCTTC
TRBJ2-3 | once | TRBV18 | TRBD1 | CASSPRIGQGASDTQYF | TGTGCCAGCTCACCAAGAATCGGACAGGGGGCGTCGGATACGCAGTATTTT
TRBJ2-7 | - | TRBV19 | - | CASSIGSRGAYEQYF | TGTGCCAGTAGTATAGGAAGCAGGGGGGCCTACGAGCAGTACTTC
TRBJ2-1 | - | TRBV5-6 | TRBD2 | CASSRGGSPYNEQFF | TGTGCCAGCAGCCGCGGGGGGTCCCCGTACAATGAGCAGTTCTTC
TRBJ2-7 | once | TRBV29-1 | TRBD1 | CSVEVMGEEQGAYEQYF | TGCAGCGTTGAAGTGATGGGCGAGGAACAGGGGGCCTACGAGCAGTACTTC
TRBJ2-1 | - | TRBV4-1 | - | CASRQPWTAYNEQFF | TGCGCCAGCAGACAACCCTGGACAGCTTACAATGAGCAGTTCTTC
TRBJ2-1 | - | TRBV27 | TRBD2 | CASSSRLALDNEQFF | TGTGCCAGCAGTTCCCGACTAGCGTTAGACAATGAGCAGTTCTTC
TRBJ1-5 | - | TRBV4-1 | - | CASSQESFSVNQPQHF | TGCGCCAGCAGCCAAGAATCCTTCTCCGTCAATCAGCCCCAGCATTTT
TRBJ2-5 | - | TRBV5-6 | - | CASSRGPETQYF | TGTGCCAGCAGCCGCGGTCCGGAGACTCAGTACTTC
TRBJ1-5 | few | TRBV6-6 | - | CASSLTDSNQPQHF | TGTGCCAGCAGTCTAACAGATAGCAATCAGCCCCAGCATTTT
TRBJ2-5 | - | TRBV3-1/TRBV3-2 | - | CASSHILGPQETQYF | TGTGCCAGCAGCCACATCCTAGGACCCCAAGAGACCCAGTACTTC
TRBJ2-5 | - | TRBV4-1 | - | CASSLPRSPETQYF | TGCGCCAGCAGCCTCCCCCGGAGCCCAGAGACCCAGTACTTC
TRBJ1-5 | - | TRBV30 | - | CAWSRGSNQPQHF | TGTGCCTGGAGTAGGGGGAGCAATCAGCCCCAGCATTTT
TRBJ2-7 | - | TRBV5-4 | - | CASSLGYEQYF | TGTGCCAGCAGCTTGGGCTACGAGCAGTACTTC
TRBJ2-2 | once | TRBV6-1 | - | CASSDDDLQGSGELFF | TGTGCCAGCAGTGATGACGATCTACAGGGCTCCGGGGAGCTGTTTTTT
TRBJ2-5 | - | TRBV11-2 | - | CASSLGDIGVVETQYF | TGTGCCAGCAGCTTAGGGGACATCGGAGTAGTAGAGACCCAGTACTTC
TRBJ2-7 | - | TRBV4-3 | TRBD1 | CASSPSLKGQEAQFLYEQYF | TGCGCCAGCAGCCCCAGCTTAAAGGGACAGGAAGCCCAGTTTCTCTACGAGCAGTACTTC
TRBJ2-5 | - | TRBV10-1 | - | CASVVGAEETQYF | TGCGCCAGCGTAGTAGGGGCCGAAGAGACCCAGTACTTC
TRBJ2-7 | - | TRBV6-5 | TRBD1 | CASRRDRGIHEQYF | TGTGCCAGCAGGAGGGACAGGGGGATCCACGAGCAGTACTTC
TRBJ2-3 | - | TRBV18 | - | CASSPSTDTQYF | TGTGCCAGCTCACCATCCACAGATACGCAGTATTTT
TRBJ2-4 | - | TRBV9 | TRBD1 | CASSVGDRGMFGKNIQYF | TGTGCCAGCAGCGTAGGGGACAGGGGGATGTTTGGCAAAAACATTCAGTACTTC
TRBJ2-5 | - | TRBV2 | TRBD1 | CASSGGQGGETQYF | TGTGCCAGCAGTGGCGGACAGGGTGGAGAGACCCAGTACTTC
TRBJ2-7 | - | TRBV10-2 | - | CASRDIGGPSYEQYF | TGCGCCAGCAGGGATATTGGGGGGCCCTCCTACGAGCAGTACTTC
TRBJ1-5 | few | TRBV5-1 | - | CASSLEGFQPQHF | TGCGCCAGCAGCTTGGAGGGATTTCAGCCCCAGCATTTT
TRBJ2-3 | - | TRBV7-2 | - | CASSLDIPQTDTQYF | TGTGCCAGCAGCTTAGATATCCCACAGACAGATACGCAGTATTTT
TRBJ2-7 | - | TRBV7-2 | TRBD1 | CASSYSGTGGTYEQYF | TGTGCCAGCAGCTACTCCGGGACAGGGGGAACTTACGAGCAGTACTTC
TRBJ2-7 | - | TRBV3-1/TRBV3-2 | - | CASSQDSAGTAKHYEQYF | TGTGCCAGCAGCCAAGATTCCGCGGGGACAGCTAAACATTACGAGCAGTACTTC
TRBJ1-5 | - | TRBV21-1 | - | CASSVRQGRNQPQHF | TGTGCCAGCAGCGTTCGACAGGGTCGCAATCAGCCCCAGCATTTT
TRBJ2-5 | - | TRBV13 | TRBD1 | CASSLDRGQQETQYF | TGTGCCAGCAGCCTGGACAGGGGGCAACAAGAGACCCAGTACTTC
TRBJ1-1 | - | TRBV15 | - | CATSRQTANTEAFF | TGTGCCACCAGCAGACAGACGGCGAACACTGAAGCTTTCTTT
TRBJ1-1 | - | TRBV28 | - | CASSLGGAQNTEAFF | TGTGCCAGCAGTTTAGGGGGGGCCCAGAACACTGAAGCTTTCTTT
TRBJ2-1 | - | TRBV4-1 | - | CASSPHEKFVGEQFF | TGCGCCAGCAGCCCCCACGAGAAGTTCGTGGGTGAGCAGTTCTTC
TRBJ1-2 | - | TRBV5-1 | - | CASSFGLVGRDYGYTF | TGCGCCAGCAGCTTCGGGCTCGTTGGGAGGGACTATGGCTACACCTTC
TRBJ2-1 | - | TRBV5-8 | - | CASSLRGAGGFFGQFF | TGTGCCAGCAGCTTGCGCGGGGCGGGCGGATTTTTCGGGCAGTTCTTC
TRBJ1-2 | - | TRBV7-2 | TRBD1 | CASSQGQALYGYTF | TGTGCCAGCAGCCAGGGACAGGCCCTTTATGGCTACACCTTC
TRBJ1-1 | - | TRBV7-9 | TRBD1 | CASSPYRDREKPEAFF | TGTGCCAGCAGTCCGTACCGGGACAGGGAAAAACCTGAAGCTTTCTTT
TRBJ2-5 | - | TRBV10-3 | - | CAISEPGPWETQYF | TGTGCCATCAGTGAACCGGGCCCTTGGGAGACCCAGTACTTC
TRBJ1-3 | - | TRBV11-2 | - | CASSGVGALSGNTIYF | TGTGCCAGCAGTGGGGTGGGGGCTCTCTCTGGAAACACCATATATTTT
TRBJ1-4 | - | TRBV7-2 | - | CASSWGPAGGEKLFF | TGTGCCAGCAGCTGGGGCCCTGCCGGGGGTGAAAAACTGTTTTTT